This TCR beta chain was recorded in a study of memory CD4+ T cells and cytomegalovirus serostatus. The wider study: This sample comes from healthy Belgian adults, eight to ten CMV seropositive, under 25 seronegative.

The V gene's germline CDR1 is LGHNT and CDR2 FRNRAP. The length of the CDR3 is 16 residues. V dropped 7 bases and J dropped 1; count of bases not matched to a gene: 5. Single viable CD3+CD4+CD8-CD45RO+ cells were sorted as the memory CD4+ T cells. Some clones are missing from TCRdb's copy, which holds only in-frame ones; the method was immunoSEQ multiplex PCR. This table has tens of thousands of clones, around three quarters appearing once. The chain has TRBV12-5 and TRBJ2-4, with 12 nucleotides matching TRBD2. The TCR sequence derives from an adult in good health and CMV-seronegative. The sample was memory CD4+ T cells from blood. The CDR3 is CASALAGGPAKNIQYF. The CDR3 coding sequence is TGTGCTAGTGCGCTAGCGGGAGGGCCGGCCAAAAACATTCAGTACTTC.